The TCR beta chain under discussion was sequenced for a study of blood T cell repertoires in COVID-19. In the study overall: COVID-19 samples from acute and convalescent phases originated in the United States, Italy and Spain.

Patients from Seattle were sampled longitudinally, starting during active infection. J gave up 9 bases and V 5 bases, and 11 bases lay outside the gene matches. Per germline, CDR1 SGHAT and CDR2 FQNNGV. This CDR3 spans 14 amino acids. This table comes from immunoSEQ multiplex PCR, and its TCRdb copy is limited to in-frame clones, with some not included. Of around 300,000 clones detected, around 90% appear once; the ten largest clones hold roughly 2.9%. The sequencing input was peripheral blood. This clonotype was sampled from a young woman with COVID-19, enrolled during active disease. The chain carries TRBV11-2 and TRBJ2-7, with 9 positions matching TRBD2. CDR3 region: CASSPGLASSVQYF. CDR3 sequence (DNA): TGTGCCAGCAGCCCAGGACTAGCGAGCTCCGTGCAGTACTTC.